This TCR beta chain was identified in a study of blood T cells in healthy people across ages. PCR was performed a second time for about 7 to 11 cycles using a sample-barcoded 5' primer and a J-beta primer mix. One entry per CDR3 protein, called by TCRdb with MiXCR from the 5' RACE reads. In the table there are around 1.7 million distinct CDR3 sequences, under 30% of which are singletons. V was pared by 4 bases and J by 5 bases, with 18 bases between. This CDR3 spans 15 amino acids. Germline CDR1 reads DFQATT; CDR2 reads SNEGSKA (reference sequence). This chain connects TRBV20-1 to TRBJ1-5, with D tentatively TRBD1 (5 bases). The specimen was blood. The sequence came from a woman in her 30s in good health. CDR3 nucleotides: TGCAGTGCTACCGCCGGGGCCGGGCCGGATCAGCCCCAGCATTTT. Encoded protein: CSATAGAGPDQPQHF.